This T cell receptor beta chain comes out of a study of control samples from healthy donors and cancer patients. V was trimmed by 0 bases and J by 0 bases, leaving 8 bases between them. This CDR3 contains 16 residues. Looked up from germline, CDR1 is LGHNA and CDR2 is YNFKEQ. This table comes from immunoSEQ multiplex PCR, and its TCRdb copy is limited to in-frame clones, with some not included. The data contain around 86,000 clones, around nine tenths of them seen just once; the ten biggest clones take up 1.5% to 2%. The receptor comes from a woman aged 55-75 years with head and neck cancer. This chain uses TRBV4-2 with TRBJ2-2, with D unclear. Specimen: PBMCs. The DNA for the CDR3 is TGTGCCAGCAGCCAAGATGGCGGATCGAACACCGGGGAGCTGTTTTTT. Its protein is CASSQDGGSNTGELFF.